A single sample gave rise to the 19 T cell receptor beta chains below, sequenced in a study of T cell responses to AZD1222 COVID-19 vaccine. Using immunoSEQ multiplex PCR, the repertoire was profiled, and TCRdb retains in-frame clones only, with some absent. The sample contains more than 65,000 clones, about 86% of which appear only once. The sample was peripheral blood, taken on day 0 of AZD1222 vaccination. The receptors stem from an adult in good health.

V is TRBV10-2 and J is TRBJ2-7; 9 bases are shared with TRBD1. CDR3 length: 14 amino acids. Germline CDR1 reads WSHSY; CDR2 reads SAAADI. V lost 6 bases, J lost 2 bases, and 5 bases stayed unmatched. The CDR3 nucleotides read TGCGCCAGCAGAAAGGGACAGGGAACCTACGAGCAGTACTTC. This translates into CASRKGQGTYEQYF.

The CDR3 here is CASSLWDREVAEAFF. DNA for the CDR3: TGTGCCAGCAGTTTATGGGACAGGGAGGTCGCTGAAGCTTTCTTT. The J gene is TRBJ1-1, the V gene TRBV28; 8 nucleotides line up with TRBD1. The V gene end was trimmed by 0 bases and the J gene end by 6 bases; junction bases not matched to a gene: 6. The CDR3 runs to 15 residues. Germline V gene lookup returns CDR1 MDHEN and CDR2 SYDVKM.

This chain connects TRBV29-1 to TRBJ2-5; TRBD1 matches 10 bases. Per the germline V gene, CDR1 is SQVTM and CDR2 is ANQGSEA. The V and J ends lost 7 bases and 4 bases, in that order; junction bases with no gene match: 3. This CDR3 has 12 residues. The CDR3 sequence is CSDRQGAETQYF. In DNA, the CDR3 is TGCAGCGACCGACAGGGGGCAGAGACCCAGTACTTC.

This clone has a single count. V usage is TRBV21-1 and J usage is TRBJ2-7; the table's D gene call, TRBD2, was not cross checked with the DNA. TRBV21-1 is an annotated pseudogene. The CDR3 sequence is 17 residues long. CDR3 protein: CASSKVNGLADAYEQYF. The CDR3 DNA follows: TGTGCCAGCAGCAAAGTAAATGGGCTAGCGGACGCCTACGAGCAGTACTTC.

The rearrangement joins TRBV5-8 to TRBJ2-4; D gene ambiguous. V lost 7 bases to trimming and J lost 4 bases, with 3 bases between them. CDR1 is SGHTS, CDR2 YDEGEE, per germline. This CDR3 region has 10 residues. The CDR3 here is CASGKNIQYF. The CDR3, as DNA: TGTGCCAGCGGGAAAAACATTCAGTACTTC.

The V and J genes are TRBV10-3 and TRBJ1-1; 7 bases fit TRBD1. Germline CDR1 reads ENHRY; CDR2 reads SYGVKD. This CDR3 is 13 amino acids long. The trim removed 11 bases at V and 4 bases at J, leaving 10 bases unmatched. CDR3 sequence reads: CAGKGAPGTEAFF. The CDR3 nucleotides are TGTGCCGGAAAGGGGGCGCCGGGCACTGAAGCTTTCTTT.

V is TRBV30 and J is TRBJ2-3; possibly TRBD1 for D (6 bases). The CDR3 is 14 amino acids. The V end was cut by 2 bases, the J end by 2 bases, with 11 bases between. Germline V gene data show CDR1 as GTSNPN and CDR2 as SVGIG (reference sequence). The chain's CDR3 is CAWSSGQPTDTQYF. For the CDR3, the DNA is TGTGCCTGGAGTTCGGGACAACCCACAGATACGCAGTATTTT.

CDR3 protein: CASSNYRLAGVGDTQYF. CDR3 in DNA: TGTGCCAGCAGTAATTATCGACTAGCGGGAGTGGGTGATACGCAGTATTTT. This chain joins TRBV27 and TRBJ2-3; 12 bases map to TRBD2. CDR1 is MNHEY, CDR2 SMNVEV, per germline (reference sequence). The CDR3 totals 17 residues. Trimming at V came to 5 bases and at J to 6 bases, leaving 12 bases not matched to a gene.

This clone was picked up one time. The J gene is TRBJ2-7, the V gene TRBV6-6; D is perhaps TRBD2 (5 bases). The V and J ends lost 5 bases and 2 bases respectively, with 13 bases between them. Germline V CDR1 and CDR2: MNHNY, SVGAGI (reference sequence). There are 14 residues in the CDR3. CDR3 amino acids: CASSPTEGPYEQYF. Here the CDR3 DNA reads TGTGCCAGCAGTCCGACCGAGGGTCCCTACGAGCAGTACTTC.

CDR3 coding DNA: TGTGCCAGCAGTCTTAGAGACTTCTCTGGAAACACCATATATTTT. It specifies CASSLRDFSGNTIYF. V is TRBV6-6 and J is TRBJ1-3; D remains unclear. Germline-derived CDR1 and CDR2 are MNHNY and SVGAGI (reference sequence). Trimming cost V 5 bases and J 0 bases, with 11 bases left between them. This CDR3 is 15 amino acids long.

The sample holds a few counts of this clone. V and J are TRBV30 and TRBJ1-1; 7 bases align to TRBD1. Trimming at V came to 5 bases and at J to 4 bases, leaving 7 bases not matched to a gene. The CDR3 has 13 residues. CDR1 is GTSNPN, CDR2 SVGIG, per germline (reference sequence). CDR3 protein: CAWGRQGLTEAFF. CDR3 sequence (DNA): TGTGCCTGGGGACGACAGGGCCTCACTGAAGCTTTCTTT. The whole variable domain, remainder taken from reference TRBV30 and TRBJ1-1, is SQTIHQWPATLVQPVGSPLSLECTVEGTSNPNLYWYRQAAGRGLQLLFYSVGIGQISSEVPQNLSASRPQDRQFILSSKKLLLSDSGFYLCAWGRQGLTEAFFGQGTRLTVV.

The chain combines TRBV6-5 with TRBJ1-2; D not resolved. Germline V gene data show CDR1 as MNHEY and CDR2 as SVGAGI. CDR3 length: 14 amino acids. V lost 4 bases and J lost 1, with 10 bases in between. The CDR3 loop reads CASSSVSVNYGYTF. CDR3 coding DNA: TGTGCCAGCAGTTCGGTTTCCGTTAACTATGGCTACACCTTC.

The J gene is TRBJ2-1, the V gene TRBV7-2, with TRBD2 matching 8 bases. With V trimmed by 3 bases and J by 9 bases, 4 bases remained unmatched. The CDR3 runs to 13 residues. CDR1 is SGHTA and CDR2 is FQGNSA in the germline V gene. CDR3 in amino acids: CASSLTREAEQFF. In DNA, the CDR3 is TGTGCCAGCAGCTTGACGCGGGAGGCTGAGCAGTTCTTC.

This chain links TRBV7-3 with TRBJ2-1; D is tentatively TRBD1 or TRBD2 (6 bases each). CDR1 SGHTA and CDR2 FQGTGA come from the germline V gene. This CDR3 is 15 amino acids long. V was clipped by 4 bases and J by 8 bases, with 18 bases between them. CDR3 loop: CASSSMGGEGDEQFF. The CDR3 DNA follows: TGTGCCAGCAGCTCAATGGGGGGCGAGGGTGATGAGCAGTTCTTC. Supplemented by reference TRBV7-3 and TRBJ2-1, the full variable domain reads GAGVSQTPSNKVTEKGKYVELRCDPISGHTALYWYRQSLGQGPEFLIYFQGTGAADDSGLPNDRFFAVRPEGSVSTLKIQRTERGDSAVYLCASSSMGGEGDEQFFGPGTRLTVL.

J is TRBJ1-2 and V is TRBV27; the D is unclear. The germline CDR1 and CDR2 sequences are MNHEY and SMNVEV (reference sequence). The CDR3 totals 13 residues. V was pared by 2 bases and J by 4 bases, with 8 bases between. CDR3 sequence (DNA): TGTGCCAGCAGTTTACGGGGAGGCTATGGCTACACCTTC. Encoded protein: CASSLRGGYGYTF.

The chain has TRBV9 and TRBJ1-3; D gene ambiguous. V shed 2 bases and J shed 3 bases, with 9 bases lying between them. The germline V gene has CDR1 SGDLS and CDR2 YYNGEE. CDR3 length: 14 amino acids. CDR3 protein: CASSVRVNGNTIYF. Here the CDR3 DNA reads TGTGCCAGCAGCGTGCGGGTGAATGGAAACACCATATATTTT. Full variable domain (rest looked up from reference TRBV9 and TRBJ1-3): DSGVTQTPKHLITATGQRVTLRCSPRSGDLSVYWYQQSLDQGLQFLIQYYNGEERAKGNILERFSAQQFPDLHSELNLSSLELGDSALYFCASSVRVNGNTIYFGEGSWLTVV.

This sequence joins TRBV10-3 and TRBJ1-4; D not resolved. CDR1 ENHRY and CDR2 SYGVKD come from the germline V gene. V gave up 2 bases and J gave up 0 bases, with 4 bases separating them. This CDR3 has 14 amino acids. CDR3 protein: CAISEKATNEKLFF. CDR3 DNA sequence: TGTGCCATCAGTGAGAAGGCAACTAATGAAAAACTGTTTTTT.

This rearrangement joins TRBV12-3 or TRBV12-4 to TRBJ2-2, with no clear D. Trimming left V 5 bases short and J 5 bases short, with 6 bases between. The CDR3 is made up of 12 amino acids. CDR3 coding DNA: TGTGCCAGCAGTCTGGGGACCGGGGAGCTGTTTTTT. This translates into CASSLGTGELFF.

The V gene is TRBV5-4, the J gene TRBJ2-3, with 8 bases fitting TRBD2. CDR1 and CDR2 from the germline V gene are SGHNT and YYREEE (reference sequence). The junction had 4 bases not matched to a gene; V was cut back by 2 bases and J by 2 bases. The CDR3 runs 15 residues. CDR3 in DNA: TGTGCCAGCAGCTTAACGGGGGGGACCACAGATACGCAGTATTTT. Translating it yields CASSLTGGTTDTQYF.